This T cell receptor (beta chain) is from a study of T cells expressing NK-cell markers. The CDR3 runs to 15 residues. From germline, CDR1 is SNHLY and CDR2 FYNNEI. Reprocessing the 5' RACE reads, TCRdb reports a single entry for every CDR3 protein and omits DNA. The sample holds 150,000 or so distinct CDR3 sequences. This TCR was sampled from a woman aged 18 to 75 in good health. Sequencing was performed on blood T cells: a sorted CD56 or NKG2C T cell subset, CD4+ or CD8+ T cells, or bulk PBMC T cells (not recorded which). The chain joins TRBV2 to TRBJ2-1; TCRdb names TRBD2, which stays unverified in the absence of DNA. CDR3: CASSESGLAGNEQFF.